The sequence of this T cell receptor beta chain was determined in a study of T cells in tuberculosis. Germline V gene data show CDR1 as SGHNT and CDR2 as YENEEA. There are 15 residues in the CDR3. J lost 1 base, V lost 3 bases, and 2 bases had no gene match. Sorting used thawed, overnight-rested PBMC stained with anti-CD3, a viability dye and GMM-loaded CD1B tetramer. The lipid loaded on the CD1B tetramers was C32 glucose monomycolate from Rhodococcus equi. Before cryopreservation, the sorted PBMC lost their CD14-expressing monocytes. TCRdb's copy holds only in-frame clones and misses some; the assay was immunoSEQ multiplex PCR. This table has 88,000 or so clones, roughly 93% appearing once.

This clonotype was obtained from an adult woman with latent tuberculosis. V and J are TRBV11-3 and TRBJ2-1; 8 positions match TRBD2. The sample taken for sequencing was CD1b-GMM tetramer-negative cells sorted from PBMCs. The CDR3 bases are TGTGCCAGCAGCTTTAGCGGGGCGTCCTACAATGAGCAGTTCTTC. This codes for CASSFSGASYNEQFF.